This passage covers 25 T cell receptor beta chains from one sample sequenced in a study of shared clonotypes between healthy human individuals. Libraries were prepared by immunoSEQ multiplex PCR; TCRdb keeps only in-frame clonotypes and omits some of them. Of 1.4 million or so clones detected, around 98.5% appear once; the ten largest clones hold about 0.35%. Sequenced sample: naive CD4+ T cells sorted from blood. Subset indicated: CD45RA+ positively selected. The origin of the receptors is a man aged 25 to 45 in good health.

This rearrangement joins TRBV5-1 to TRBJ1-2; a weak D match, TRBD1 (5 bases). Germline V gene lookup returns CDR1 SGHRS and CDR2 YFSETQ. V was clipped by 3 bases and J by 4 bases, with 10 bases between them. The CDR3 length is 13 residues. The CDR3 nucleotides are TGCGCCAGCAGCTCCGGGACGCCCTATGGCTACACCTTC. Its protein is CASSSGTPYGYTF.

The CDR3: CATSRDRIPGNTIYF. DNA of the CDR3: TGTGCCACCAGCAGGGACAGGATACCGGGAAACACCATATATTTT. The rearrangement joins TRBV15 to TRBJ1-3, with 7 bases matching TRBD1. This CDR3 has 15 residues. With V trimmed by 3 bases and J by 4 bases, 6 bases remained unmatched. Germline-derived CDR1 and CDR2 are LNHNV and YYDKDF (reference sequence).

V is TRBV28 and J is TRBJ1-3; the D is unclear. CDR1 is MDHEN, CDR2 SYDVKM, per germline. The CDR3 is 12 residues long. Trimming left V 7 bases short and J 0 bases short, with 4 bases between. In DNA, the CDR3 is TGTGCCAGCAAGAGCTCTGGAAACACCATATATTTT. It translates to CASKSSGNTIYF. The full variable domain, rest sourced from reference TRBV28 and TRBJ1-3, is DVKVTQSSRYLVKRTGEKVFLECVQDMDHENMFWYRQDPGLGLRLIYFSYDVKMKEKGDIPEGYSVSREKKERFSLILESASTNQTSMYLCASKSSGNTIYFGEGSWLTVV.

This clone has a single count. The DNA for the CDR3 is TGTGCCTGGAGGGGGCCTGAATGGGGAGAGCAGTTCTTC. Amino acids: CAWRGPEWGEQFF. J is TRBJ2-1 and V is TRBV30; D might be TRBD1 (5 bases). Between the trimmed V and J ends, which lost 3 bases and 10 bases, there was a span of 16 bases. This CDR3 has 13 amino acids. Germline CDR1 GTSNPN, CDR2 SVGIG (reference sequence).

This clone was recorded only once. The chain employs TRBV29-1 and TRBJ2-4, with 9 bases that match TRBD1. J lost 13 bases, V lost 7 bases, and 5 bases had no gene match. Looked up from germline, CDR1 is SQVTM and CDR2 is ANQGSEA. This CDR3 region has 10 residues. CDR3 loop: CSGAGQGQYF. The CDR3 DNA follows: TGCAGCGGCGCCGGACAGGGGCAGTACTTC.

The chain is built from TRBV19 and TRBJ2-2, with D perhaps matching TRBD2 (6 bases). CDR1 and CDR2 from the germline V gene are LNHDA and SQIVND (reference sequence). CDR3 length equals 14 residues. Trimming left V 7 bases short and J 0 bases short, with 9 bases between. CDR3: CASNQRANTGELFF. CDR3 nucleotide sequence: TGTGCCAGTAATCAGCGGGCGAACACCGGGGAGCTGTTTTTT.

The chain carries TRBV5-1 and TRBJ1-5; no clear D gene. The V gene lost 1 base and the J gene lost 5 bases, with 7 bases spanning the gap. The CDR3 runs 13 residues. CDR1 is SGHRS, CDR2 YFSETQ, per germline. The CDR3 region is CASSLTKDQPQHF. The CDR3 DNA sequence: TGCGCCAGCAGCTTGACGAAGGATCAGCCCCAGCATTTT.

The V call is TRBV29-1, the J call TRBJ2-7; D could derive from TRBD1 or TRBD2 (6 bases each). The CDR3 extends over 14 amino acids. V dropped 7 bases and J dropped 0 bases, with 16 bases sitting between them. CDR1 and CDR2 from the germline V gene are SQVTM and ANQGSEA. This CDR3 reads CSAGGGGNSYEQYF. CDR3 in DNA: TGCAGCGCCGGCGGAGGGGGTAACTCCTACGAGCAGTACTTC.

Comment on this clone: This same CDR3 is encoded by further DNA sequences in the sample. The chain recombines TRBV5-1 with TRBJ2-3, with D unresolved. Germline loops: CDR1 SGHRS, CDR2 YFSETQ. This CDR3 region has 15 residues. The V and J ends lost 1 base and 0 bases respectively, with 9 bases between them. The CDR3 sequence is CASSLSGASTDTQYF. Here the CDR3 DNA reads TGCGCCAGCAGCTTGTCCGGTGCTAGCACAGATACGCAGTATTTT.

The rearrangement links TRBV9 to TRBJ2-1, with 11 bases fitting TRBD1. The V gene's germline CDR1 is SGDLS and CDR2 YYNGEE. CDR3 length equals 16 residues. Unmatched junction bases numbered 5, after V lost 0 bases and J lost 6 bases. CDR3: CASSVGFGTGGNEQFF. The CDR3 coding sequence is TGTGCCAGCAGCGTAGGGTTCGGGACAGGGGGCAATGAGCAGTTCTTC.

This sequence joins TRBV5-4 and TRBJ1-1; no clear D. V lost 3 bases and J 2 bases, leaving 14 bases between the germline ends. This CDR3 has 15 amino acids. Germline V CDR1 and CDR2: SGHNT, YYREEE (reference sequence). The CDR3 region is CASSSRTPFNTEAFF. CDR3 nucleotide sequence: TGTGCCAGCAGCTCAAGGACTCCTTTTAACACTGAAGCTTTCTTT.

On this clone itself: Other DNA variants within this sample encode the same CDR3. The rearrangement joins TRBV2 to TRBJ2-2; 11 bases match TRBD2. Trimming cost V 4 bases and J 8 bases; bases outside gene matches: 3. The CDR3 totals 14 residues. Per the germline V gene, CDR1 is SNHLY and CDR2 is FYNNEI. DNA of the CDR3: TGTGCCAGCAGTGGACTAGCGGGAACAGGGGAGCTGTTTTTT. Translated, it gives CASSGLAGTGELFF.

The chain employs TRBV19 and TRBJ1-3, with 7 bases lining up with TRBD1. With V trimmed by 4 bases and J by 4 bases, 13 bases remained unmatched. Germline V lookup: CDR1 LNHDA, CDR2 SQIVND (reference sequence). The CDR3 totals 17 residues. CDR3 loop: CASSSALGRGPGNTIYF. The CDR3 DNA sequence: TGTGCCAGTAGTAGCGCCCTCGGGAGGGGGCCAGGAAACACCATATATTTT.

Remarks on this clone: This specimen includes other DNA sequences encoding the same CDR3. The chain has TRBV4-3 and TRBJ2-7, with no clear D. Germline V CDR1 and CDR2: LGHNA, YSLEER. The CDR3 covers 13 residues. V was pared by 1 base and J by 2 bases, with 6 bases between. In DNA, the CDR3 is TGCGCCAGCAGCCAAGTGCTAGCCTACGAGCAGTACTTC. Translation: CASSQVLAYEQYF.

This rearrangement joins TRBV28 to TRBJ2-1; 8 bases align to TRBD1. Germline trimming cut 6 bases from V and 6 bases from J; bases unmatched to any gene: 13. The CDR3 is 16 residues long. Germline CDR1 MDHEN, CDR2 SYDVKM. CDR3 nucleotides: TGTGCCAGCAGATCAATCGGACAGGGCTTAATCAATGAGCAGTTCTTC. Amino acid sequence: CASRSIGQGLINEQFF.

V gene TRBV15 combines with J gene TRBJ2-3, with 13 bases aligning to TRBD2. Germline CDR1 LNHNV, CDR2 YYDKDF (reference sequence). Trimming cost V 3 bases and J 2 bases; bases outside gene matches: 11. The CDR3 sequence is 19 residues long. This chain's CDR3 is CATSRGPGLAGPTTDTQYF. CDR3 DNA: TGTGCCACCAGCAGGGGACCGGGACTAGCGGGACCAACCACAGATACGCAGTATTTT. Looking up the rest from reference TRBV15 and TRBJ2-3 gives the full variable domain: DAMVIQNPRYQVTQFGKPVTLSCSQTLNHNVMYWYQQKSSQAPKLLFHYYDKDFNNEADTPDNFQSRRPNTSFCFLDIRSPGLGDTAMYLCATSRGPGLAGPTTDTQYFGPGTRLTVL.

The rearrangement links TRBV5-1 to TRBJ2-5; TRBD2 matches at 8 bases. The CDR3 loop spans 15 amino acids. Germline-derived CDR1 and CDR2 are SGHRS and YFSETQ. The junction had 6 bases not matched to a gene; V was cut back by 0 bases and J by 5 bases. As DNA, the CDR3 is TGCGCCAGCAGCTTGGATTCCGCGGGAGGTGAGACCCAGTACTTC. It translates to CASSLDSAGGETQYF.

Remarks on this clone: This CDR3 is also generated by other DNA sequences in the sample. The genes are TRBV18 and TRBJ2-1; TRBD2 matches at 7 bases. The CDR3 covers 13 residues. CDR1 and CDR2 from the germline V gene are KGHSH and LQKENI. V lost 0 bases to trimming and J lost 8 bases; unmatched junction nucleotides: 1. This CDR3 is CASSPPGGDEQFF. The CDR3, as DNA: TGTGCCAGCTCACCACCGGGGGGGGATGAGCAGTTCTTC.

The chain uses TRBV30 and TRBJ2-2; 9 nucleotides match TRBD1. The V gene end was trimmed by 2 bases and the J gene end by 6 bases; junction bases not matched to a gene: 4. The germline gives CDR1 GTSNPN, CDR2 SVGIG (reference sequence). This CDR3 contains 14 residues. The CDR3 DNA sequence: TGTGCCTGGAGTCGCCGGACAGGGGCCGGGGAGCTGTTTTTT. Amino acids: CAWSRRTGAGELFF.

J is TRBJ2-1 and V is TRBV7-9; 9 nucleotides match TRBD1. V lost 3 bases, J lost 9 bases, and 12 bases stayed unmatched. The CDR3 totals 16 residues. Germline V gives CDR1 SEHNR, CDR2 FQNEAQ (reference sequence). DNA for the CDR3: TGTGCCAGCAGCTTGGTGGGACAGGGCCAGGGTCGTGAGCAGTTCTTC. It yields the protein CASSLVGQGQGREQFF. Full variable domain (remainder filled in from reference TRBV7-9 and TRBJ2-1): DTGVSQNPRHKITKRGQNVTFRCDPISEHNRLYWYRQTLGQGPEFLTYFQNEAQLEKSRLLSDRFSAERPKGSFSTLEIQRTEQGDSAMYLCASSLVGQGQGREQFFGPGTRLTVL.

This clone was found once. The rearrangement uses TRBV6-1 and TRBJ1-1; D gene ambiguous. The CDR3 runs to 15 residues. Looked up from germline, CDR1 is MNHNS and CDR2 is SASEGT. The V and J ends lost 5 bases and 0 bases respectively, with 13 bases between them. CDR3 in DNA: TGTGCCAGCAGTATAAGTGGAGTAATGAACACTGAAGCTTTCTTT. Protein sequence: CASSISGVMNTEAFF.

This clone was recorded once. The rearrangement links TRBV5-1 to TRBJ2-5; D unresolved. V lost 1 base and J lost 1, with 8 bases in between. The CDR3 consists of 14 residues. Germline V gives CDR1 SGHRS, CDR2 YFSETQ. The CDR3: CASSLLLGQETQYF. In DNA, the CDR3 is TGCGCCAGCAGCTTGTTGTTGGGCCAAGAGACCCAGTACTTC.

The sample holds one count of this clone. CDR3: CASSGGLAGGNSYEQYF. The DNA for the CDR3 is TGTGCCAGCAGTGGGGGACTAGCGGGAGGGAACTCCTACGAGCAGTACTTC. The rearrangement links TRBV6-1 to TRBJ2-7; TRBD2 aligns across 16 bases. Germline CDR1 is MNHNS and CDR2 is SASEGT. V lost 4 bases, J lost 0 bases, and 3 bases stayed unmatched. CDR3 length: 17 amino acids.

V and J are TRBV7-9 and TRBJ2-3; tentatively, D is TRBD1 (6 bases). V shed 7 bases and J shed 1 base, with 21 bases lying between them. The length of the CDR3 is 17 residues. Germline assignment: CDR1 SEHNR and CDR2 FQNEAQ (reference sequence). The CDR3, as DNA: TGTGCCAGCAACCCGCGAGTAGGGGGTTACGGCACAGATACGCAGTATTTT. It is translated as CASNPRVGGYGTDTQYF. The variable domain in full, with the rest retrieved from reference TRBV7-9 and TRBJ2-3, is DTGVSQNPRHKITKRGQNVTFRCDPISEHNRLYWYRQTLGQGPEFLTYFQNEAQLEKSRLLSDRFSAERPKGSFSTLEIQRTEQGDSAMYLCASNPRVGGYGTDTQYFGPGTRLTVL.

V usage is TRBV27 and J usage is TRBJ2-3, with 10 bases identical to TRBD2. This CDR3 region has 17 residues. Trimming cost V 3 bases and J 1 base; bases outside gene matches: 7. Germline assignment: CDR1 MNHEY and CDR2 SMNVEV (reference sequence). For the CDR3, the DNA is TGTGCCAGCAGTTTCTACCCAGCGGGAGGGCGCACAGATACGCAGTATTTT. Protein: CASSFYPAGGRTDTQYF.